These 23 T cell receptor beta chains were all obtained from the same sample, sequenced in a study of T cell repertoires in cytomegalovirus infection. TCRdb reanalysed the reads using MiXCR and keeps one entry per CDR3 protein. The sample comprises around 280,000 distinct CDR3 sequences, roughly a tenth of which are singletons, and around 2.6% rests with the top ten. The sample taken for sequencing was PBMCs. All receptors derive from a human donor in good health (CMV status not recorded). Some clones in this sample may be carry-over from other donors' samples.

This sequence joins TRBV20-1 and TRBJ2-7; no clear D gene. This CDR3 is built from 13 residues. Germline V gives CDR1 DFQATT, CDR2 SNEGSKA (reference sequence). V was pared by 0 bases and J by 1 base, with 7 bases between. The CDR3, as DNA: TGCAGTGCTAGAGATACGCGATCCTACGAGCAGTACGTC. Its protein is CSARDTRSYEQYV.

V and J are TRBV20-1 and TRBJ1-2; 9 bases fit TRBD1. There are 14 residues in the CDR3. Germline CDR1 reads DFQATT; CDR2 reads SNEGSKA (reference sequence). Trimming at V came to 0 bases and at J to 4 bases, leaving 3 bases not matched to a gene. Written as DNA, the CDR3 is TGCAGTGCTAGAGACGGACAGGGGACCTATGGCTACACCTTC. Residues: CSARDGQGTYGYTF.

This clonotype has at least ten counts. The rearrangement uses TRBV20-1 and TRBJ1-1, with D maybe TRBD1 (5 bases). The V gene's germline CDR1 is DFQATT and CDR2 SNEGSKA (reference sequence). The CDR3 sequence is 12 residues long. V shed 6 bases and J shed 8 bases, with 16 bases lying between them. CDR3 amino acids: CSAPRGAKEAFF. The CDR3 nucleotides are TGCAGTGCCCCGCGCGGGGCAAAAGAAGCTTTCTTT.

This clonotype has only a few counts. CDR3 DNA: TGCAGTGCTAGAGACCCCTGGACTAGCGGGGAAAGTGAGCAGTTCTTC. The encoded protein is CSARDPWTSGESEQFF. V is TRBV20-1 and J is TRBJ2-1, with TRBD2 matching over 12 bases. Unmatched junction bases numbered 9, after V lost 0 bases and J lost 9 bases. The CDR3 is 16 residues long. Germline CDR1 and CDR2: DFQATT and SNEGSKA (reference sequence).

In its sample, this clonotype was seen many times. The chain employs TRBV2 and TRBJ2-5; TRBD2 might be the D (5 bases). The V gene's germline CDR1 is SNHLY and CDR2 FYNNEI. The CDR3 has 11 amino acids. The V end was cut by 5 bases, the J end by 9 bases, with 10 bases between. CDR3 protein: CASSRIGAQYF. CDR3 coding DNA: TGTGCCAGCAGTCGGATCGGGGCCCAGTACTTC.

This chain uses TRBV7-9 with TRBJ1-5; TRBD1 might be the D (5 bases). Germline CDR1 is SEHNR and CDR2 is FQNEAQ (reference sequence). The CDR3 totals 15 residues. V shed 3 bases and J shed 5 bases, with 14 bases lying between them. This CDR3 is CASSLGGSLYQPQHF. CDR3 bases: TGTGCCAGCAGCTTGGGGGGGTCTCTCTATCAGCCCCAGCATTTT.

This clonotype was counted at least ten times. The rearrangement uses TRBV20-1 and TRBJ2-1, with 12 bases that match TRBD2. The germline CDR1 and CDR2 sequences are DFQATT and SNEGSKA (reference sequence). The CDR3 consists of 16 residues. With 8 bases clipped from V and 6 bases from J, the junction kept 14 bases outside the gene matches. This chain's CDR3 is CSLRPSLAGGPNEQFF. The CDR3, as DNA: TGCAGTCTCCGACCATCACTAGCGGGGGGACCCAATGAGCAGTTCTTC.

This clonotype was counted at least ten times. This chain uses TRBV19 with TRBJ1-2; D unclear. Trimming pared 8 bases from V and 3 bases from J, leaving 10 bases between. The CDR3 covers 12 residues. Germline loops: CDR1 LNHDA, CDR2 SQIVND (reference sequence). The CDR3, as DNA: TGTGCCAGTTCGGACGGATACTATGGCTACACCTTC. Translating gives CASSDGYYGYTF.

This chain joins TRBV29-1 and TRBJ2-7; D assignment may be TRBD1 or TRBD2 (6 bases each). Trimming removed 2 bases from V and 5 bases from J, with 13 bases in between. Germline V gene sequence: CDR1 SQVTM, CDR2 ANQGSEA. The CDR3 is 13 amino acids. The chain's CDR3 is CSVEWGARNEQYF. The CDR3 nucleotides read TGCAGCGTTGAATGGGGGGCGCGGAACGAGCAGTACTTC.

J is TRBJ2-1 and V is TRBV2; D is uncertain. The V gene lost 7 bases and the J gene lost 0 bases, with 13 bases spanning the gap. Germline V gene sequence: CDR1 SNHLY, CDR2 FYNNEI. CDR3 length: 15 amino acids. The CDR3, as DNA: TGTGCCAGCACCCAAGACCAGAGCTCCTACAATGAGCAGTTCTTC. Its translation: CASTQDQSSYNEQFF.

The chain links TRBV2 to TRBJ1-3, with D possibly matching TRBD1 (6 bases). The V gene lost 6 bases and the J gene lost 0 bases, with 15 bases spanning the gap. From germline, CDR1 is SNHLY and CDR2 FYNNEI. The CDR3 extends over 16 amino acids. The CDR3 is CASSYNSGVSGNTIYF. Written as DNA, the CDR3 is TGTGCCAGCAGCTACAATTCAGGGGTCTCTGGAAACACCATATATTTT.

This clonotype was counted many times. CDR3 in DNA: TGTGCCAGCAGAGTGGACAGGAACACCGGGGAGCTGTTTTTT. Its translation is CASRVDRNTGELFF. The chain links TRBV2 to TRBJ2-2; possibly TRBD1 for D (6 bases). CDR3 size: 14 residues. Germline CDR1 and CDR2: SNHLY and FYNNEI. V dropped 6 bases and J dropped 1 base, with 9 bases sitting between them. Drawing the rest from reference TRBV2 and TRBJ2-2, the complete variable domain is EPEVTQTPSHQVTQMGQEVILRCVPISNHLYFYWYRQILGQKVEFLVSFYNNEISEKSEIFDDQFSVERPDGSNFTLKIRSTKLEDSAMYFCASRVDRNTGELFFGEGSRLTVL.

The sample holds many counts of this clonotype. The CDR3 is CASSLGIPGAGSTIYF. DNA for the CDR3: TGTGCCAGCAGCTTAGGAATTCCTGGGGCAGGGAGCACCATATATTTT. This chain uses TRBV7-6 with TRBJ1-3, with TRBD1 as a possible D gene (5 bases). This CDR3 is built from 16 residues. V lost 1 base to trimming and J lost 9 bases, with 19 bases between them. Per the germline V gene, CDR1 is SGHVS and CDR2 is FNYEAQ. The complete variable domain, with remaining parts taken from reference TRBV7-6 and TRBJ1-3, reads GAGVSQSPRYKVTKRGQDVALRCDPISGHVSLYWYRQALGQGPEFLTYFNYEAQQDKSGLPNDRFSAERPEGSISTLTIQRTEQRDSAMYRCASSLGIPGAGSTIYFGEGSWLTVV.

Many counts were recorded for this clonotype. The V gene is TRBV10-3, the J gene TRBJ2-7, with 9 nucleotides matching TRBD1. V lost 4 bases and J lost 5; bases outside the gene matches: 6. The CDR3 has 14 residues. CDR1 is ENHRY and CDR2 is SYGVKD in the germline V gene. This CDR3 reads CAISGDRVENEQYV. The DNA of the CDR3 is TGTGCCATCAGTGGGGACAGGGTGGAAAACGAGCAGTACGTC.

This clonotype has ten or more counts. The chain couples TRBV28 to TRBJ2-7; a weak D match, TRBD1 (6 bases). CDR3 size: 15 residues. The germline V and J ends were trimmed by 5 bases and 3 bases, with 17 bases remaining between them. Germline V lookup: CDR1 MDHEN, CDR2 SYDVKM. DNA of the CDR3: TGTGCCAGCAGTAATGGTAGGACAGCTAGCTACGAGCAGTACGTC. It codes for CASSNGRTASYEQYV.

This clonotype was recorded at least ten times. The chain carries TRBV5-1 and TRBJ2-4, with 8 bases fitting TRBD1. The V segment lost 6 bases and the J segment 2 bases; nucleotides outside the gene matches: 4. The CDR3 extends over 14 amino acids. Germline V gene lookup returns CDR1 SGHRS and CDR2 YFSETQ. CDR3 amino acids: CASNRGDSKNIQYF. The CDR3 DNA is TGCGCCAGCAACAGGGGGGATTCCAAAAACATTCAGTACTTC.

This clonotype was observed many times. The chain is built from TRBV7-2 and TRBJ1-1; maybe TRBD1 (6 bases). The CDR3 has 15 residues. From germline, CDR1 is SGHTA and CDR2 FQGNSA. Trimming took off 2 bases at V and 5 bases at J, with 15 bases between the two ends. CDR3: CASSLKTGIRTEAFF. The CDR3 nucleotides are TGTGCCAGCAGCTTAAAGACAGGAATAAGGACTGAAGCTTTCTTT. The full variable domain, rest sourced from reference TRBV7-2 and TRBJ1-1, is GAGVSQSPSNKVTEKGKDVELRCDPISGHTALYWYRQSLGQGLEFLIYFQGNSAPDKSGLPSDRFSAERTGGSVSTLTIQRTQQEDSAVYLCASSLKTGIRTEAFFGQGTRLTVV.

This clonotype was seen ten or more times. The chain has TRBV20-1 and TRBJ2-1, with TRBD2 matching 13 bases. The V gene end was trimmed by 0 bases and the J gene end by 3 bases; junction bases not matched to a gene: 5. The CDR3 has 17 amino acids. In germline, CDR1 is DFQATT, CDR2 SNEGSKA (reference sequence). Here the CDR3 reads CSARDGLAGDYYNEQFF. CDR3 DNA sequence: TGCAGTGCTAGAGACGGACTAGCGGGGGACTACTACAATGAGCAGTTCTTC.

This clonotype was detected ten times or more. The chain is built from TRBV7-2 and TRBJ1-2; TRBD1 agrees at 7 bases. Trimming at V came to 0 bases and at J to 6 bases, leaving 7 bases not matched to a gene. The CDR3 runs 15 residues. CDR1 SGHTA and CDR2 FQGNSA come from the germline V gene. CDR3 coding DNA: TGTGCCAGCAGCTTAGCGGGGGTGACAGGGCATGGCTACACCTTC. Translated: CASSLAGVTGHGYTF.

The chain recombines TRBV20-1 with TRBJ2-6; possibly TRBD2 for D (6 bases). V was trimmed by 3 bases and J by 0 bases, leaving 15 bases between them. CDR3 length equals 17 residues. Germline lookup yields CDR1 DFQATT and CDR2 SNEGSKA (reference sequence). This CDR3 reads CSARGGGQNSGANVLTF. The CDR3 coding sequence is TGCAGTGCTAGGGGAGGCGGACAAAACTCTGGGGCCAACGTCCTGACTTTC.

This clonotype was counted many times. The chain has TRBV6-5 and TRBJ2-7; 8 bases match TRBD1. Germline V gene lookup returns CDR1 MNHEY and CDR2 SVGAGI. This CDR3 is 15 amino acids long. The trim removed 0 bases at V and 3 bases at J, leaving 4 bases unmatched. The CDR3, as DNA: TGTGCCAGCAGTTACTCTGGACAGGGAAACTACGAGCAGTACGTC. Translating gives CASSYSGQGNYEQYV.

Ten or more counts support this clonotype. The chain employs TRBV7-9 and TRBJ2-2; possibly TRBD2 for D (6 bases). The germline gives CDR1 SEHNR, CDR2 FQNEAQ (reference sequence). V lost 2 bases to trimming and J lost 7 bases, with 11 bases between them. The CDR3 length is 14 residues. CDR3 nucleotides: TGTGCCAGCAGCTTAAGGCGGGGAGTCGGGGAGCTGTTTTTT. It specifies CASSLRRGVGELFF.

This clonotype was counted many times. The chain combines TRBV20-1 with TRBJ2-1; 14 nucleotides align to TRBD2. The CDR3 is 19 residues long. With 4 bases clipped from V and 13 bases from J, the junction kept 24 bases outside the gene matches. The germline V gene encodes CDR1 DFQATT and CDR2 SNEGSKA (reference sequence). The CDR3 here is CSAKAITKHPGLAGERQFF. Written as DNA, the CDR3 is TGCAGTGCTAAGGCCATCACGAAGCACCCGGGACTAGCGGGGGAGAGACAGTTCTTC.